A single T cell receptor (beta chain) is shown here with its context. The CDR3 runs 14 residues. With V trimmed by 5 bases and J by 7 bases, 13 bases remained unmatched. Germline V CDR1 and CDR2: GTSNPN, SVGIG (reference sequence). Isolation of PBMCs was performed on 10 ml fresh peripheral blood. The record originates from a study of T cells in Graves' hyperthyroidism and ophthalmopathy. Study information: Peripheral blood samples were taken at initial diagnosis, prior to any treatment.

TCR beta CDR3 sequences were amplified from RNA transcripts. An initial round of RT-PCR targeting the TCR CDR3 relied on the HTBI primer set. TCRdb reprocessed the multiplex PCR reads with MiXCR, giving one entry per CDR3 protein. The sample has roughly 380,000 distinct CDR3 sequences; approximately 14% are singletons. Sequenced material: blood. This TCR was sampled from a woman under 30 with Graves' hyperthyroidism. The gene calls are TRBV30 and TRBJ1-2; 7 bases agree with TRBD1. The CDR3 is CAWGTGTAPCGYTF. CDR3 DNA sequence: TGTGCCTGGGGAACCGGGACAGCACCCTGTGGCTACACCTTC.